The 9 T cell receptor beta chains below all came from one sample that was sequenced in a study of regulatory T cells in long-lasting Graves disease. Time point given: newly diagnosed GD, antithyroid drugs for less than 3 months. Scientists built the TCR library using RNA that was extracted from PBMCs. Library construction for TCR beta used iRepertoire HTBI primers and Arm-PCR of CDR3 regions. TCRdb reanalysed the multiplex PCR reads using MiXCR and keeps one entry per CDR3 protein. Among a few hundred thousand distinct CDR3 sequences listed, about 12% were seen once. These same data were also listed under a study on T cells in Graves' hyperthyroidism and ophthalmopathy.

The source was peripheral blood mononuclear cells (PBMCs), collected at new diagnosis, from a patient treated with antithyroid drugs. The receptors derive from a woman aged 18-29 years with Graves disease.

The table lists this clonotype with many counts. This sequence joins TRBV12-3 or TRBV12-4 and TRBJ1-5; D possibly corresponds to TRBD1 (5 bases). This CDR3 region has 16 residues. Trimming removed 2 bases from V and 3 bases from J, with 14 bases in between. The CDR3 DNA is TGTGCCAGCAGTTTATGGTCGGGGCAGTTCAATCAGCCCCAGCATTTT. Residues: CASSLWSGQFNQPQHF.

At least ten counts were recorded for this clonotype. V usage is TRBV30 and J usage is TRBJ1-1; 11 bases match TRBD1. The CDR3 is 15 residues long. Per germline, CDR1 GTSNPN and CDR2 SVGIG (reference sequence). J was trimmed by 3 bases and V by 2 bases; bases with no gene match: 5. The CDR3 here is CAWSPGTGGDTEAFF. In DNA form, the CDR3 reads TGTGCCTGGAGTCCCGGGACAGGGGGAGACACTGAAGCTTTCTTT.

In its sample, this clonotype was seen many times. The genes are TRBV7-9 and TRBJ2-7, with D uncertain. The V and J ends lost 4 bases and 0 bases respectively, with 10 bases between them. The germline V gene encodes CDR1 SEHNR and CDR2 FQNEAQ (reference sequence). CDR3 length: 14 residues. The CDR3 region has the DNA TGTGCCAGCAGCTGGGCTCTCGACTCCTACGAGCAGTACTTC. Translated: CASSWALDSYEQYF. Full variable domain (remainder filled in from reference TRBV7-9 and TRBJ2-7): DTGVSQNPRHKITKRGQNVTFRCDPISEHNRLYWYRQTLGQGPEFLTYFQNEAQLEKSRLLSDRFSAERPKGSFSTLEIQRTEQGDSAMYLCASSWALDSYEQYFGPGTRLTVT.

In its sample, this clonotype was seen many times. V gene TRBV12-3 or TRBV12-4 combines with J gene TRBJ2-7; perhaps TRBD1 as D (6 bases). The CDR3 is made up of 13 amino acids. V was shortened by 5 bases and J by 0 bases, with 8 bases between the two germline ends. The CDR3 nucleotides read TGTGCCAGCAGTATGACAGGCTCCTACGAGCAGTACTTC. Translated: CASSMTGSYEQYF.

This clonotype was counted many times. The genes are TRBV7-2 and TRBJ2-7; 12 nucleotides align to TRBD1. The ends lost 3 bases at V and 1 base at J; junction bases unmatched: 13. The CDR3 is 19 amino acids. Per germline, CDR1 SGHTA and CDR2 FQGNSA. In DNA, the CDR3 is TGTGCCAGCAGCTTTCGGGGGACAGGGGGCGCCGGTTTTTCCTACGAGCAGTACTTC. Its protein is CASSFRGTGGAGFSYEQYF.

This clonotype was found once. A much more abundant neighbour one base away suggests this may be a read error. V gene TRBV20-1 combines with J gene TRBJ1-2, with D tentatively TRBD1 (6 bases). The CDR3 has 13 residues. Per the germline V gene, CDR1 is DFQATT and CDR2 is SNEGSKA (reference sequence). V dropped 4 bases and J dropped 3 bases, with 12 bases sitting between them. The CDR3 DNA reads TGCAGTGCTACTACAGGGAGTGACTATGGCTACACCTTC. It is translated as CSATTGSDYGYTF.

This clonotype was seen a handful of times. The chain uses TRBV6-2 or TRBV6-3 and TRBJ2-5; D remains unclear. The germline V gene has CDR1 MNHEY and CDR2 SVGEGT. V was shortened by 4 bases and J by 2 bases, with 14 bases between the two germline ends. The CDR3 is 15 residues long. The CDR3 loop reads CASSSLPGMQETQYF. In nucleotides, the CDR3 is TGTGCCAGCAGTTCCCTTCCAGGCATGCAAGAGACCCAGTACTTC.

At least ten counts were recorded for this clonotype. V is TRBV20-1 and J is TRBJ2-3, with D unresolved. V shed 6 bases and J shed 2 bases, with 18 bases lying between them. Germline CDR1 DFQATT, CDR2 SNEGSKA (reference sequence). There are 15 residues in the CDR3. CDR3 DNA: TGCAGTGCCCAGCTCAGGATAGAGGCCACAGATACGCAGTATTTT. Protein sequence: CSAQLRIEATDTQYF.

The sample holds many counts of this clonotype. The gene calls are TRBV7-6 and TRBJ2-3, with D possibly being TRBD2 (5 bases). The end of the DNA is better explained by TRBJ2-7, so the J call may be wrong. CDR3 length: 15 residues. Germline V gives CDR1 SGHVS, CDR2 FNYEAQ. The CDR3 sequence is CASSLALERAYEQYV. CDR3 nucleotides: TGTGCCAGCAGCTTAGCGCTTGAGAGGGCGTACGAGCAGTACGTC.